Here is one T cell receptor (beta chain) with its context. Only a few counts were recorded for this clonotype. It lacks a known antigen. No much larger clone exists at a distance of one base, and base qualities are not known. Systemically healthy Caucasian individuals from Russia, around 39 in total and aged roughly 6 to 90 years, were included as donors. Each donor gave approximately 9.3 milliliters of peripheral blood, collected into EDTA-treated Vacutainer tubes. Ficoll-Paque density-gradient centrifugation was used to isolate PBMCs, with at least 6.5 million per sample. Total RNA was extracted from PBMCs with Trizol reagent, with at least 6 micrograms obtained per sample. Naive CD45RAhigh/CD27high T cell percentages were measured by flow cytometry on a PBMC aliquot from every donor. The library was prepared using 5' RACE. Data came from an Illumina HiSeq 2500. A second PCR of about 7 to 12 cycles was run with a J-beta primer mix and a sample-barcoded 5' primer. A template-switch 5' adaptor carrying 12 random nucleotides introduced a unique molecular identifier onto each TCR beta cDNA molecule. Each sample yielded at least 2.5 million CDR3-containing paired-end reads. First-strand cDNA was synthesized from all RNA with the Mint cDNA synthesis kit, primed by a TRBC-specific oligonucleotide. After uracil-DNA glycosylase treatment, a first 18-cycle PCR used universal primers M1SS and BC2_uni_R on all cDNA. Processing in the source paper ran as follows. Normalization of each sample was performed by random selection of 1 million high-quality reads, each carrying a distinct molecular identifier. Instead of being binned into consensus sequences, reads that shared molecular identifiers were thrown out. MiTCR, with a Q25 quality threshold and the strictest error-elimination algorithm, was used for CDR3 identification, clonotype clustering and error correction. Lower-bound total TCR beta diversity was estimated with a nonparametric unseen species model using Euler transformation. Starting from the raw public reads, TCRdb applied fastp trimming at Q25, assembled clones with MiXCR and retained in-frame beta chains. Every distinct CDR3 protein forms one entry, paired with its most common genes and DNA. These V and J calls are TCRdb output, not the study's own analysis. This sample has about 2 million distinct CDR3 sequences in its table, and just under 50% of those were observed once. Over 2% of the sample comes from the top ten.

This sample was included in a study of blood T cells in healthy people across ages (dated by TCRdb to about 2015). About the full investigation: In model experiments, template switching captured about one uniquely barcoded TCR beta cDNA molecule for every two T cells. Using deep sequencing normalized with unique cDNA molecular identifiers, the study measured how TCR beta repertoire diversity changes with age. Donors were grouped into four age groups: young (average 16 years), middle-aged (approximately 41), aged (around 60) and long-lived (approximately 81). To avoid experimental bias, donors of different ages were randomly spread across the sequencing lanes. Using the same blood draw, the study looked at two additional independent replicas of 1 million unique cDNA reads for two donors, one aged 18 to 29 and the other aged 80 or older. Overall study outcomes, separate from this receptor: The percentage of naive T cells measured by flow cytometry correlated strongly with observed TCR beta diversity. Compared with the aged group, more naive CD4+ T cells, fewer expanded clones and increased TCR diversity were shown by the long-lived group, suggesting age selection. Because profiling used bulk unsorted PBMCs, naive and antigen-experienced compartments could not be compared conclusively. As age increased, observed TCR beta diversity per million T cells dropped in a roughly linear way, and a significant reduction was already evident by age 40. Donor CMV infection status was unknown, potentially confounding age-related changes in expanded clonotypes. Estimates of total diversity based on one million sequenced T cells were regarded as lower bounds and as underestimates.

Trimming takes 8 bases off V and 6 bases off J; junction bases not matched to a gene: 8. The CDR3, from cysteine to phenylalanine, totals 13 residues. Just the 39-base CDR3 DNA is kept, in frame starting at base 1. In the germline V gene (reference sequence), CDR1 corresponds to DFQATT and CDR2 to SNEGSKA. The V gene is TRBV20-1 and the J gene is TRBJ2-1, and 9 bases in between align with TRBD2. The clonotype was recovered from a woman between 40 and 55 years old in good health. Sequenced: blood. The CDR3 region reads CSPGRGGPNEQFF. The DNA is as follows: TGCAGTCCGGGGCGGGGGGGGCCCAATGAGCAGTTCTTC.